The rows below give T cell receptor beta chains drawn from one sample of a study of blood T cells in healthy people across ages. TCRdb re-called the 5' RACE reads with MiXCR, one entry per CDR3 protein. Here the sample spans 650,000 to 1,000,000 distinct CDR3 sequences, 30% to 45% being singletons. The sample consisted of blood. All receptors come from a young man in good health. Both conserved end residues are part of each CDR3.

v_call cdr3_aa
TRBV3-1 CASSQVTSGGADETQYF
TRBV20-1 CSAREGAGYGDNQPQHF
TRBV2 CASRRQGHEQFF
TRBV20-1 CSARRRGPFF
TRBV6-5 CASTPLSGGADTQYF
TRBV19 CASSIGHYSNQPQHF
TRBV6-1 CASSERGPDGYTF
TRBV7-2 CASGPSTGSYSPLHF
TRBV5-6 CASSFDRAQETQYF
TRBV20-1 CSASGGHSFAEEQFF
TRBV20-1 CSATRLEDSSKLFF
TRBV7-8 CASSLGQTDRAPYYGYTF
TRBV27 CASTPPGHLPYIGYF
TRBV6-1 CASSGQIGETQYF
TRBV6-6 CASSTTGELNEQYF
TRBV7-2 CASSFGTHEQYF
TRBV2 CASSESAGGYNEQFF
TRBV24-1 CATSDGQVSYEQYF
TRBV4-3 CASSPGQNTDTQYF
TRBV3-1 CASSRDIVQPQHF
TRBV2 CASTDGMNTEAFF
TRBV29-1 CSVGLRLAGVYNEQFF
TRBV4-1 CASSQDVARTQYF
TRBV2 CASSQTSGGGTGELFF
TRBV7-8 CASSLPRGRDNEQFF
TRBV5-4 CASSLAGDQTLFF
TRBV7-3 CASSLERLSGYTF
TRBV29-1 CSVTRTGGGGYTF
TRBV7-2 CASSGTGGQGRGYGYTF
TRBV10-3 CAIGKLVGELFF
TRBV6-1 CASSERGGRSFYGYTF
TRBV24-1 CATSDPRADNTEAFF
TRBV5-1 CASSPHVGQGGEKLFF
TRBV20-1 CSARDREGISNQPQHF
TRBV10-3 CAIAGVNYNEQFF
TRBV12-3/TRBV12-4 CASSERGTVNEQFF
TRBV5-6 CASSLGRGIGYTF
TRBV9 CASSPRTSMATDTQYF
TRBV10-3 CAISEPGQGEYF
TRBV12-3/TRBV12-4 CASSFLTGAPSGNTIYF
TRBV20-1 CSPQLHYGYTF
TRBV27 CTSSPLGGRRGSPLHF
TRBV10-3 CAIKDRGMEANYGYTF
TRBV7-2 CASSQTGPTNEKLFF
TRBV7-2 CASSLGRRFSGANVLTF
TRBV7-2 CATVGATSVFETQYF
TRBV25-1 CASSDADRVLHEQYF
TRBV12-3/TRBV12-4 CASSSGGYEQYF
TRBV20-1 CSAVGLAGVVDTQYF